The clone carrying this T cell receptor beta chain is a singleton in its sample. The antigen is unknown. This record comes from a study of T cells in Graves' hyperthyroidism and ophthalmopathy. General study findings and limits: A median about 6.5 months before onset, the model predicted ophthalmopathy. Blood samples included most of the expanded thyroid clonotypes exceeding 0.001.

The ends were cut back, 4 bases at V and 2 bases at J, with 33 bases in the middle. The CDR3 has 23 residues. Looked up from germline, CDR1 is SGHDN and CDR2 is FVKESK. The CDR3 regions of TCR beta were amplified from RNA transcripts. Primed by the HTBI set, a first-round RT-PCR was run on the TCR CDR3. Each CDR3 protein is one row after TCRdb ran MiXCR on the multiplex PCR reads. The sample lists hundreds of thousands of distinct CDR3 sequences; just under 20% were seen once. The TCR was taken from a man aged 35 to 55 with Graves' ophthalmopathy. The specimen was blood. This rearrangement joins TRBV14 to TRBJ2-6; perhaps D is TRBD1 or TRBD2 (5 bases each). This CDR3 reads CASSLKRFTTGTQGIPGANVLTF. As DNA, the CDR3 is TGTGCCAGCAGCCTCAAACGGTTTACTACTGGGACCCAAGGGATCCCTGGGGCCAACGTCCTGACTTTC.